This T cell receptor beta chain originates from a study of prognosis after radiotherapy for stage I lung cancer. Germline trimming cut 6 bases from V and 7 bases from J; bases unmatched to any gene: 8. CDR3 length: 15 residues. From germline, CDR1 is MNHEY and CDR2 SMNVEV (reference sequence). Sample share makes this clonotype medium-sized. Its antigen is still unknown. Two-round multiplex PCR, the amplification method, yielded TCR beta CDR3 from genomic DNA. Primers specific to each TRBV and TRBJ gene were used in first-round PCR. TCRdb called the multiplex PCR reads again in MiXCR, with one record for every CDR3 protein. The sample holds some 23,000 distinct CDR3 sequences, about 40% seen once. Overall study results and limits: After stereotactic body radiation therapy, median unique TCR clones were several thousand, down from around 9,500.

The starting material was PBMCs, obtained before or after stereotactic body radiation therapy (not recorded which). V is TRBV27 and J is TRBJ2-2, with 10 bases lining up with TRBD2. This sequence originates from a donor over 45 with non-small cell lung cancer. The CDR3 DNA is TGTGCCAGCAGAGGGGGCCTAGCGGGGGTCGGGGAGCTGTTTTTT. It codes for CASRGGLAGVGELFF.